Below, one TCR beta chain is given with its context. The germline gives CDR1 SGHNT, CDR2 YYREEE (reference sequence). Trimming pared 3 bases from V and 3 bases from J, leaving 9 bases between. The CDR3 length is 13 residues. The PCR was carried out with 60 Vbeta primers and 13 Jbeta primers. Per the original methods: Approximately 73 million unique TCR beta chains, 9 million to 12 million shared, were counted in a later analysis. Data came from immunoSEQ multiplex PCR; TCRdb stores just in-frame clones and leaves some out. V, J and clone size are taken as reported in that table, and D and trimming were inferred from the DNA itself. Of more than 85,000 clones listed, 65% to 80% are singletons. The data stem from a study of cytomegalovirus exposure and HLA in healthy donors.

This chain links TRBV5-4 with TRBJ1-2; possible D gene TRBD1, 5 bases. This clonotype was obtained from a man between 25 and 39 years old in good health and CMV-seropositive. The sequencing sample was made of PBMCs. The CDR3 DNA reads as TGTGCCAGCAGCTCGGGGGTTGACTATGGCTACACCTTC. Its protein product is CASSSGVDYGYTF.